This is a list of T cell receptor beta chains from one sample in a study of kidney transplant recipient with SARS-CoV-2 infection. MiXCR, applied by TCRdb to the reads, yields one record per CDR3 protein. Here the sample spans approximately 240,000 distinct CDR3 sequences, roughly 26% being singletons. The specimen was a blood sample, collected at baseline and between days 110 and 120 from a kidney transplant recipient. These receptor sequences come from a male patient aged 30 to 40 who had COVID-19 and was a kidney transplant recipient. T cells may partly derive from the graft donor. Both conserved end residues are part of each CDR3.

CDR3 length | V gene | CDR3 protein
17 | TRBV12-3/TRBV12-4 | CASSTSSTAGKTYGYTF
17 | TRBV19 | CASSLTRTNRKTYGYTF
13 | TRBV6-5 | CASSYSIRGPLHF
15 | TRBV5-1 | CASSLRGPGRQAQYF
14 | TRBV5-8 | CASSLVAVHEPLHF
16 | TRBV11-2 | CASRDPGRSPQETQYF
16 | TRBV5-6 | CASKFLNSRKTYGYTF
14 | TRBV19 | CASSTRQGNNEQFF
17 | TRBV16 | CASSGGMVVRKTYGYTF
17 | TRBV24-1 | CATSHGISTRKTYGYTF
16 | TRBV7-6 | CASSSSSGGSYNEQFF
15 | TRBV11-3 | CASSFGQGRSNEQFF
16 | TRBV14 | CASSQERAGGLETQYF
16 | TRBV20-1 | CSAKVRLFRKTYGYTF
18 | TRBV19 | CASSIGRQAGLAKNIQYF
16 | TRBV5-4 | CASSSYVPGKTYGYTF
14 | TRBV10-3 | CAINVGGPSYEQYF
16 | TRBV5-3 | CARVLSVVRKTYGYTF
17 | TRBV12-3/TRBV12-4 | CASSMFYSFRKTYGYTF
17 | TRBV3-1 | CANSGAGPISFSETQYF
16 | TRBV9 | CASAISYSRKTYGYTF
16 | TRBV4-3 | CASSQDSGGSPDTQYF
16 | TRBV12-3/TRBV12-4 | CASSLARARSNQPQHF
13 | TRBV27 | CASRDQNYNEQFF
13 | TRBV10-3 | CAISEEPSAGYTF
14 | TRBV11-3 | CASSLEIAGHEQFF
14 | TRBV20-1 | CSLRQADMNTEAFF